Listed here are 19 T cell receptor beta chains from one sample, sequenced in a study of T cells in localized non-small cell lung cancer. Generated by immunoSEQ multiplex PCR, the TCRdb table keeps only in-frame clones and is missing some. This table holds tens of thousands of clones, roughly 87% found once. The sequences come from peripheral blood, collected before any cancer treatment. The receptors were gathered from a man between 40 and 75 years old with stage I squamous cell lung carcinoma.

This clone was detected only once. V and J are TRBV19 and TRBJ1-1, with D perhaps matching TRBD1 (5 bases). The germline V gene encodes CDR1 LNHDA and CDR2 SQIVND (reference sequence). V shed 5 bases and J shed 1 base, with 14 bases lying between them. CDR3 length: 15 amino acids. The CDR3 loop is CASSSHRDSNTEAFF. The CDR3 region has the DNA TGTGCCAGTAGTTCTCATCGGGACTCGAACACTGAAGCTTTCTTT.

The chain carries TRBV7-6 and TRBJ1-2, with a weak D call TRBD1 (5 bases). Trimming pared 2 bases from V and 0 bases from J, leaving 13 bases between. The CDR3 length is 16 residues. The germline gives CDR1 SGHVS, CDR2 FNYEAQ. CDR3 region: CASSLNSVGANYGYTF. DNA of the CDR3: TGTGCCAGCAGCTTAAATTCGGTGGGGGCTAACTATGGCTACACCTTC.

In DNA form, the CDR3 reads TGTGCCAGCAGCTTGACCGGGGGGGCCTCGAGCAATGAGCAGTTCTTC. Translated: CASSLTGGASSNEQFF. The chain uses TRBV7-9 and TRBJ2-1, with 8 bases matching TRBD2. V lost 3 bases and J lost 6; bases outside the gene matches: 10. The CDR3 has 16 residues. CDR1 SEHNR and CDR2 FQNEAQ come from the germline V gene (reference sequence).

The chain is built from TRBV5-1 and TRBJ2-7, with TRBD1 identical over 10 bases. The J segment lost 7 bases and the V segment lost 1 base, leaving 5 bases of the junction unmatched. Looked up from germline, CDR1 is SGHRS and CDR2 is YFSETQ. This CDR3 has 14 residues. This CDR3 is CASSLTGTGDEQYF. CDR3 sequence (DNA): TGCGCCAGCAGCTTGACCGGGACAGGGGATGAGCAGTACTTC.

The genes are TRBV15 and TRBJ1-6, with a tentative D call TRBD1 (6 bases). Trimming took off 0 bases at V and 6 bases at J, with 12 bases between the two ends. This CDR3 has 16 residues. Germline loops: CDR1 LNHNV, CDR2 YYDKDF (reference sequence). In nucleotides, the CDR3 is TGTGCCACCAGCAGAGATCCCTCAGGGGCTAATTCACCCCTCCACTTT. It translates to CATSRDPSGANSPLHF. The full variable domain, with the rest looked up from reference TRBV15 and TRBJ1-6, is DAMVIQNPRYQVTQFGKPVTLSCSQTLNHNVMYWYQQKSSQAPKLLFHYYDKDFNNEADTPDNFQSRRPNTSFCFLDIRSPGLGDTAMYLCATSRDPSGANSPLHFGNGTRLTVT.

This chain joins TRBV29-1 and TRBJ1-2, with D perhaps matching TRBD1 (5 bases). The germline V gene has CDR1 SQVTM and CDR2 ANQGSEA. V lost 7 bases, J lost 3 bases, and 12 bases lay in between. This CDR3 has 12 residues. Here the CDR3 DNA reads TGCAGCGGAGGGGAGGGATACTATGGCTACACCTTC. Translating it yields CSGGEGYYGYTF.

The chain combines TRBV5-4 with TRBJ2-7, with D possibly matching TRBD1 (6 bases). CDR1 and CDR2 (germline): SGHNT, YYREEE (reference sequence). The CDR3 length is 13 residues. V was pared by 1 base and J by 3 bases, with 8 bases between. The CDR3 spells CASSLSGVYEQYF. The CDR3 nucleotides read TGTGCCAGCAGCTTGTCAGGGGTCTACGAGCAGTACTTC.

The chain combines TRBV18 with TRBJ1-3; the D is unclear. Trimming removed 5 bases at V and 0 bases at J, with 11 bases between. Per the germline V gene, CDR1 is KGHSH and CDR2 is LQKENI. CDR3 length: 15 amino acids. Here the CDR3 DNA reads TGTGCCAGCTCATCTCCGGGAGCCTCTGGAAACACCATATATTTT. Translating gives CASSSPGASGNTIYF.

The rearrangement links TRBV30 to TRBJ1-3; no clear D. Germline V gene data show CDR1 as GTSNPN and CDR2 as SVGIG (reference sequence). The CDR3 length is 10 residues. The V and J ends lost 7 bases and 4 bases respectively, with 5 bases between them. CDR3: CALGGNTIYF. The CDR3 nucleotides read TGTGCCTTGGGCGGAAACACCATATATTTT.

The V gene is TRBV7-2, the J gene TRBJ1-2; maybe TRBD1 (5 bases). The CDR3 is 15 residues long. V shed 2 bases and J shed 4 bases, with 14 bases lying between them. Germline CDR1 and CDR2: SGHTA and FQGNSA. CDR3 bases: TGTGCCAGCAGCTTACGGGAGGAAGGGGCCTATGGCTACACCTTC. Translation gives CASSLREEGAYGYTF.

The rearrangement joins TRBV7-9 to TRBJ1-1; TRBD1 matches at 7 bases. This CDR3 contains 13 residues. Germline CDR1 SEHNR, CDR2 FQNEAQ (reference sequence). Trimming removed 6 bases from V and 6 bases from J; junction bases left unmatched: 7. The CDR3 DNA sequence: TGTGCCAGCAGACAGACAGGGCTCTCTGAAGCTTTCTTT. This codes for CASRQTGLSEAFF. Supplemented by reference TRBV7-9 and TRBJ1-1, the full variable domain reads DTGVSQNPRHKITKRGQNVTFRCDPISEHNRLYWYRQTLGQGPEFLTYFQNEAQLEKSRLLSDRFSAERPKGSFSTLEIQRTEQGDSAMYLCASRQTGLSEAFFGQGTRLTVV.

The chain couples TRBV6-4 to TRBJ1-6; 9 bases agree with TRBD1. The V segment lost 6 bases and the J segment 7 bases; nucleotides outside the gene matches: 10. Germline lookup yields CDR1 MRHNA and CDR2 SNTAGT. The CDR3 totals 16 residues. In DNA, the CDR3 is TGTGCCAGCAGACCACAGGGGGCAGGTGGAAATTCACCCCTCCACTTT. Residues: CASRPQGAGGNSPLHF.

The chain couples TRBV25-1 to TRBJ1-1; 8 nucleotides match TRBD1. Trimming took 8 bases from V and 0 from J; bases not matched to a gene: 14. The CDR3 is made up of 17 amino acids. Germline V gene sequence: CDR1 MGHDK, CDR2 SYGVNS. In nucleotides, the CDR3 is TGTGCCAGCGGGATACAGGGGGAGAAACTAATGAACACTGAAGCTTTCTTT. It specifies CASGIQGEKLMNTEAFF.

The chain carries TRBV27 and TRBJ1-6; no firm D call. This CDR3 has 16 amino acids. V was cut by 6 bases and J by 0 bases, with 12 bases left in between. In germline, CDR1 is MNHEY, CDR2 SMNVEV (reference sequence). CDR3 sequence: CASSPTGSSYNSPLHF. The DNA for the CDR3 is TGTGCCAGCAGCCCGACGGGGAGCTCCTATAATTCACCCCTCCACTTT.

This chain joins TRBV6-5 and TRBJ1-2; D perhaps matches TRBD1 (5 bases). Germline CDR1 is MNHEY and CDR2 is SVGAGI. The CDR3 has 12 amino acids. V was trimmed by 6 bases and J by 2 bases, leaving 7 bases between them. The DNA of the CDR3 is TGTGCCAGCAGGCGGGGGAACTATGGCTACACCTTC. Translated, it gives CASRRGNYGYTF.

This clone is termed medium-sized. The CDR3 region has the DNA TGTGCCAGCAGGGGGACAGGGGGAAACTACGAGCAGTACTTC. It yields the protein CASRGTGGNYEQYF. The chain has TRBV11-2 and TRBJ2-7, with 11 bases aligning to TRBD1. The CDR3 totals 14 residues. With 6 bases clipped from V and 3 bases from J, the junction kept 4 bases outside the gene matches. Germline values: CDR1 SGHAT, CDR2 FQNNGV.

This clone was seen a handful of times. This chain connects TRBV6-1 to TRBJ1-2; the match to TRBD1 covers 7 bases. This CDR3 has 13 residues. Per germline, CDR1 MNHNS and CDR2 SASEGT. J gave up 4 bases and V 10 bases, and 9 bases lay outside the gene matches. In DNA form, the CDR3 reads TGTGCCACGACCGTTACAGGGGTCTATGGCTACACCTTC. This translates into CATTVTGVYGYTF.

The genes are TRBV14 and TRBJ2-1, with a possible D match to TRBD2 (5 bases). The CDR3 sequence is 13 residues long. Germline V gene data show CDR1 as SGHDN and CDR2 as FVKESK. Trimming took off 4 bases at V and 2 bases at J, with 6 bases between the two ends. The CDR3 spells CASSLGTYNEQFF. CDR3 bases: TGTGCCAGCAGCCTCGGGACCTACAATGAGCAGTTCTTC.

V and J are TRBV5-1 and TRBJ2-1; 10 bases line up with TRBD2. This CDR3 has 16 amino acids. J gave up 6 bases and V 0 bases, and 6 bases lay outside the gene matches. In germline, CDR1 is SGHRS, CDR2 YFSETQ. In DNA form, the CDR3 reads TGCGCCAGCAGCTTGGGAGGGACTAGCGTCCCCAATGAGCAGTTCTTC. Its translation: CASSLGGTSVPNEQFF.